The 12 T cell receptor beta chains below come from one sample, sequenced in a study of blood T cells in healthy people across ages. Together with a sample-barcoded 5' primer, a J-beta primer mix was included in a second PCR lasting about 7 to 11 cycles. TCRdb used MiXCR to reprocess the 5' RACE reads, holding one entry per CDR3 protein. The table records 800,000 or so distinct CDR3 sequences, less than 80% of them present only once. Sequenced material: blood. Source of these receptors: a man between 25 and 39 years old in good health.

The chain is built from TRBV20-1 and TRBJ2-5; D gene uncertain. The V gene lost 0 bases and the J gene lost 2 bases, with 7 bases spanning the gap. The germline V gene has CDR1 DFQATT and CDR2 SNEGSKA (reference sequence). This CDR3 comprises 13 residues. The DNA of the CDR3 is TGCAGTGCTAGAGACTCAATTCAAGAGACCCAGTACTTC. This translates into CSARDSIQETQYF.

The chain uses TRBV12-5 and TRBJ2-3, with TRBD2 as a possible D gene (6 bases). CDR1 is LGHNT, CDR2 FRNRAP, per germline. The CDR3 runs 16 residues. Trimming took off 2 bases at V and 7 bases at J, with 19 bases between the two ends. In DNA, the CDR3 is TGTGCTAGTGGTTTGCCACCCCTCACACTAGCCCATACGCAGTATTTT. As protein: CASGLPPLTLAHTQYF.

This rearrangement joins TRBV5-6 to TRBJ2-2; no clear D. The CDR3 covers 17 residues. V was pared by 1 base and J by 0 bases, with 13 bases between. Germline values: CDR1 SGHDT, CDR2 YYEEEE. The CDR3 DNA reads as TGTGCCAGCAGCTTGATTTCTTGGGGTGCGAACACCGGGGAGCTGTTTTTT. It codes for CASSLISWGANTGELFF.

The gene calls are TRBV4-3 and TRBJ1-6, with D possibly being TRBD1 (5 bases). The germline V and J ends were trimmed by 0 bases and 14 bases, with 11 bases remaining between them. The CDR3 runs to 13 residues. Germline CDR1 and CDR2: LGHNA and YSLEER. The CDR3 here is CASSQDRGWALHF. CDR3 DNA: TGCGCCAGCAGCCAAGATCGGGGGTGGGCCCTCCACTTT.

This chain joins TRBV7-8 and TRBJ1-5; D unclear. Per germline, CDR1 SGHVS and CDR2 FQNEAQ. V was cut by 5 bases and J by 2 bases, with 16 bases left in between. The CDR3 extends over 16 amino acids. This chain's CDR3 is CASSPVGKDGNQPQHF. CDR3 coding DNA: TGTGCCAGCAGCCCAGTGGGGAAGGATGGCAATCAGCCCCAGCATTTT.

There are a few counts of this clonotype. V gene TRBV3-1 combines with J gene TRBJ2-6; no definite D call. The CDR3 extends over 13 amino acids. Germline assignment: CDR1 LGHDT and CDR2 YNNKEL (reference sequence). Between the trimmed V and J ends, which lost 1 base and 4 bases, there was a span of 2 bases. As DNA, the CDR3 is TGTGCCAGCAGCCAAGTGGGGGCCAACGTCCTGACTTTC. The encoded protein is CASSQVGANVLTF.

The chain combines TRBV5-1 with TRBJ2-1; the D gene could be TRBD1 or TRBD2 (5 bases each). The CDR3 totals 15 residues. In germline, CDR1 is SGHRS, CDR2 YFSETQ. The germline V and J ends were trimmed by 7 bases and 0 bases, with 14 bases remaining between them. The CDR3 DNA reads as TGCGCCAGCTATTTCGGGGCGAGCTCCTACAATGAGCAGTTCTTC. It yields the protein CASYFGASSYNEQFF.

The chain uses TRBV15 and TRBJ2-1, with 8 bases aligning to TRBD1. Trimming at V came to 0 bases and at J to 4 bases, leaving 2 bases not matched to a gene. There are 15 residues in the CDR3. Per germline, CDR1 LNHNV and CDR2 YYDKDF (reference sequence). DNA for the CDR3: TGTGCCACCAGCAGAGAGGACAGGGAATACAATGAGCAGTTCTTC. Translating it yields CATSREDREYNEQFF.

V usage is TRBV4-3 and J usage is TRBJ2-7; D is perhaps TRBD1 (6 bases). This CDR3 comprises 15 residues. Trimming pared 4 bases from V and 2 bases from J, leaving 15 bases between. CDR1 and CDR2 (germline): LGHNA, YSLEER. The CDR3 bases are TGCGCCAGCAGCCCACAAGCATGGGGGCCCTACGAGCAGTACTTC. This sequence encodes CASSPQAWGPYEQYF.

The chain recombines TRBV15 with TRBJ2-1, with a possible D match to TRBD1 (5 bases). This CDR3 spans 13 amino acids. Germline CDR1 and CDR2: LNHNV and YYDKDF (reference sequence). Trimming removed 2 bases at V and 15 bases at J, with 17 bases between. CDR3 nucleotide sequence: TGTGCCACCAGCAGAACAGGACGGAGCCCACTGTTCTTC. Protein: CATSRTGRSPLFF.

The chain recombines TRBV4-1 with TRBJ2-4; no firm D call. Trimming took 0 bases from V and 2 from J, leaving 8 bases between them. The germline V gene has CDR1 MGHRA and CDR2 YSYEKL. The CDR3 has 15 residues. DNA of the CDR3: TGCGCCAGCAGCCAAGATGCTAGGTCCAAAAACATTCAGTACTTC. Encoded protein: CASSQDARSKNIQYF.

The chain carries TRBV6-1 and TRBJ1-2; the D is unclear. Trimming stripped 2 bases from V and 2 bases from J, with 9 bases between. Germline lookup yields CDR1 MNHNS and CDR2 SASEGT. The CDR3 is 14 amino acids. CDR3 bases: TGTGCCAGCAGTGAAAGTCTTGCAAACTATGGCTACACCTTC. Translating gives CASSESLANYGYTF.